A selection of T cell receptor beta chains follows, all from one sample in a study of PD-L1 blockade in urothelial cancer. Sequencing used immunoSEQ multiplex PCR; TCRdb keeps in-frame clones, though not all of them. The sample includes 40,000 to 55,000 clones, approximately 86% of them seen just once. The sample in question was PBMCs, obtained around atezolizumab (anti-PD-L1) treatment. These receptors were collected from a man aged 55 to 70 with urothelial cancer. CDR3s include the opening cysteine and the closing phenylalanine or tryptophan. Fields, in order: CDR3 length, J gene, D gene, clone size, V gene, CDR3 protein, CDR3 DNA. A D gene is named only where the DNA matches it firmly. Clone size is given for some rows only: seen once, a few or many times, or a class if the clone is expanded.

len: 15
j_gene: TRBJ1-3
d_gene: NA
abundance: NA
v_gene: TRBV13
CDR3aa: CASSARRGTGNTIYF
CDR3nt: TGTGCCAGCAGCGCAAGAAGGGGTACTGGAAACACCATATATTTT

len: 15
j_gene: TRBJ2-1
d_gene: TRBD1
abundance: NA
v_gene: TRBV7-2
CDR3aa: CASSFGGTGLNEQFF
CDR3nt: TGTGCCAGCAGCTTCGGTGGGACAGGGCTAAATGAGCAGTTCTTC

len: 17
j_gene: TRBJ2-1
d_gene: NA
abundance: NA
v_gene: TRBV14
CDR3aa: CASSPTYRGPQRDEQFF
CDR3nt: TGTGCCAGCAGCCCGACCTACAGGGGACCTCAGCGGGATGAGCAGTTCTTC

len: 18
j_gene: TRBJ2-7
d_gene: NA
abundance: NA
v_gene: TRBV11-2
CDR3aa: CASSLVSVGAFDYYEQYF
CDR3nt: TGTGCCAGCAGCTTAGTTTCTGTAGGGGCTTTTGATTACTACGAGCAGTACTTC

len: 15
j_gene: TRBJ1-6
d_gene: TRBD1
abundance: NA
v_gene: TRBV2
CDR3aa: CASSVDRVPNSPLHF
CDR3nt: TGTGCCAGCAGCGTCGACAGGGTGCCTAATTCACCCCTCCACTTT

len: 14
j_gene: TRBJ1-5
d_gene: TRBD1
abundance: NA
v_gene: TRBV6-6
CDR3aa: CASRQGQGHQPQHF
CDR3nt: TGTGCCAGCAGGCAGGGACAGGGGCACCAGCCCCAGCATTTT

len: 15
j_gene: TRBJ2-1
d_gene: TRBD1
abundance: NA
v_gene: TRBV11-2
CDR3aa: CASSSGTGLTNEQFF
CDR3nt: TGTGCCAGCAGCTCTGGGACAGGGCTAACCAATGAGCAGTTCTTC

len: 16
j_gene: TRBJ2-7
d_gene: TRBD1
abundance: few
v_gene: TRBV6-6
CDR3aa: CASSYADRALGEEQYF
CDR3nt: TGTGCCAGCAGTTACGCGGACAGGGCCCTTGGGGAAGAGCAGTACTTC

len: 16
j_gene: TRBJ1-2
d_gene: TRBD1
abundance: NA
v_gene: TRBV4-3
CDR3aa: CASSLSSGQGNYGYTF
CDR3nt: TGCGCCAGCAGCCTGAGCTCGGGACAGGGCAACTATGGCTACACCTTC

len: 15
j_gene: TRBJ2-5
d_gene: TRBD1
abundance: NA
v_gene: TRBV11-3
CDR3aa: CASSLGQGAGETQYF
CDR3nt: TGTGCCAGCAGCCTGGGACAGGGGGCGGGAGAGACCCAGTACTTC

len: 13
j_gene: TRBJ1-2
d_gene: NA
abundance: once
v_gene: TRBV11-2
CDR3aa: CASSSTGYYGYTF
CDR3nt: TGTGCCAGCAGCTCGACAGGATACTATGGCTACACCTTC

len: 11
j_gene: TRBJ1-5
d_gene: NA
abundance: NA
v_gene: TRBV21-1
CDR3aa: CAVQGPQPQHF
CDR3nt: TGTGCCGTACAGGGTCCCCAGCCCCAGCATTTT

len: 14
j_gene: TRBJ1-5
d_gene: TRBD1
abundance: NA
v_gene: TRBV28
CDR3aa: CASSSGGLGQPQHF
CDR3nt: TGTGCCAGCAGTTCAGGGGGCTTGGGGCAGCCCCAGCATTTT

len: 14
j_gene: TRBJ1-1
d_gene: NA
abundance: few
v_gene: TRBV4-3
CDR3aa: CASSQGPRSTEAFF
CDR3nt: TGCGCCAGCAGCCAAGGGCCCCGGAGCACTGAAGCTTTCTTT

len: 15
j_gene: TRBJ1-2
d_gene: NA
abundance: once
v_gene: TRBV7-8
CDR3aa: CASSLGGGKIYGYTF
CDR3nt: TGTGCCAGCAGCTTAGGAGGGGGAAAAATCTATGGCTACACCTTC

len: 12
j_gene: TRBJ2-5
d_gene: NA
abundance: once
v_gene: TRBV7-2
CDR3aa: CASSSYQETQYF
CDR3nt: TGTGCCAGCAGCTCGTACCAAGAGACCCAGTACTTC

len: 14
j_gene: TRBJ1-2
d_gene: NA
abundance: NA
v_gene: TRBV27
CDR3aa: CASSLAGNNYGYTF
CDR3nt: TGTGCCAGCAGTTTGGCAGGGAATAACTATGGCTACACCTTC

len: 14
j_gene: TRBJ2-7
d_gene: TRBD1
abundance: NA
v_gene: TRBV11-1
CDR3aa: CASSTDRVSYEQYF
CDR3nt: TGTGCCAGCAGCACTGACAGGGTCTCCTACGAGCAGTACTTC

len: 16
j_gene: TRBJ1-2
d_gene: NA
abundance: NA
v_gene: TRBV5-6
CDR3aa: CASSSWDSVGFYGYTF
CDR3nt: TGTGCCAGCAGCTCGTGGGACTCCGTAGGCTTCTATGGCTACACCTTC

len: 14
j_gene: TRBJ2-3
d_gene: NA
abundance: once
v_gene: TRBV7-6
CDR3aa: CASSLVTSTDTQYF
CDR3nt: TGTGCCAGCAGCTTGGTGACTAGCACAGATACGCAGTATTTT

len: 15
j_gene: TRBJ1-1
d_gene: TRBD1
abundance: NA
v_gene: TRBV27
CDR3aa: CASSRTRGRATEAFF
CDR3nt: TGTGCCAGCAGCCGGACCAGGGGGCGCGCCACTGAAGCTTTCTTT

len: 13
j_gene: TRBJ1-2
d_gene: NA
abundance: NA
v_gene: TRBV6-1
CDR3aa: CASSLGQDYGYTF
CDR3nt: TGTGCCAGCAGCTTGGGGCAGGACTATGGCTACACCTTC

len: 12
j_gene: TRBJ1-4
d_gene: NA
abundance: NA
v_gene: TRBV5-4
CDR3aa: CASSLDGEKLFF
CDR3nt: TGTGCCAGCAGCTTGGACGGTGAAAAACTGTTTTTT

len: 16
j_gene: TRBJ1-3
d_gene: NA
abundance: NA
v_gene: TRBV4-1
CDR3aa: CASSQDGGSSGNTIYF
CDR3nt: TGCGCCAGCAGCCAAGATGGGGGGAGCTCTGGAAACACCATATATTTT

len: 15
j_gene: TRBJ1-4
d_gene: NA
abundance: NA
v_gene: TRBV15
CDR3aa: CATSRVGGTNEKLFF
CDR3nt: TGTGCCACCAGCAGAGTGGGGGGAACTAATGAAAAACTGTTTTTT

len: 15
j_gene: TRBJ1-6
d_gene: TRBD1
abundance: NA
v_gene: TRBV7-6
CDR3aa: CASSAAGTENSPLHF
CDR3nt: TGTGCCAGCAGCGCCGCCGGGACAGAAAATTCACCCCTCCACTTT

len: 13
j_gene: TRBJ2-7
d_gene: NA
abundance: NA
v_gene: TRBV29-1
CDR3aa: CSVTDSFTYEQYF
CDR3nt: TGCAGCGTTACGGACAGTTTTACCTACGAGCAGTACTTC

len: 18
j_gene: TRBJ1-5
d_gene: TRBD1
abundance: NA
v_gene: TRBV27
CDR3aa: CASSLRDRGFLFHQPQHF
CDR3nt: TGTGCCAGCAGTTTACGGGACAGGGGGTTCTTATTTCATCAGCCCCAGCATTTT

len: 13
j_gene: TRBJ2-5
d_gene: TRBD1
abundance: NA
v_gene: TRBV9
CDR3aa: CAKDRGHQETQYF
CDR3nt: TGTGCCAAAGACAGGGGGCACCAAGAGACCCAGTACTTC

len: 15
j_gene: TRBJ2-3
d_gene: NA
abundance: once
v_gene: TRBV6-6
CDR3aa: CASSYRGLGTDTQYF
CDR3nt: TGTGCCAGCAGTTATAGGGGACTTGGCACAGATACGCAGTATTTT

len: 16
j_gene: TRBJ1-6
d_gene: TRBD1
abundance: NA
v_gene: TRBV7-2
CDR3aa: CASSRGQGAYNSPLHF
CDR3nt: TGTGCCAGCAGCCGGGGACAGGGGGCCTATAATTCACCCCTCCACTTT

len: 18
j_gene: TRBJ1-6
d_gene: TRBD1
abundance: NA
v_gene: TRBV5-4
CDR3aa: CASSQDFPLTGGAQPLHF
CDR3nt: TGCGCCAGCAGCCAAGATTTCCCTCTCACAGGGGGCGCACAGCCCCTCCACTTT

len: 16
j_gene: TRBJ1-1
d_gene: NA
abundance: NA
v_gene: TRBV6-6
CDR3aa: CASPPGGAVENTEAFF
CDR3nt: TGTGCCAGCCCCCCCGGGGGGGCAGTCGAGAACACTGAAGCTTTCTTT

len: 16
j_gene: TRBJ2-7
d_gene: NA
abundance: once
v_gene: TRBV27
CDR3aa: CASSPPGGGYSYEQYF
CDR3nt: TGTGCCAGCAGTCCCCCGGGGGGCGGCTATTCCTACGAGCAGTACTTC

len: 16
j_gene: TRBJ1-1
d_gene: TRBD1
abundance: NA
v_gene: TRBV9
CDR3aa: CASSSPGGEVDTEAFF
CDR3nt: TGTGCCAGCAGCTCCCCAGGGGGCGAGGTCGACACTGAAGCTTTCTTT

len: 14
j_gene: TRBJ1-3
d_gene: NA
abundance: many
v_gene: TRBV6-6
CDR3aa: CASSYEGVGNTIYF
CDR3nt: TGTGCCAGCAGTTACGAGGGGGTTGGAAACACCATATATTTT

len: 15
j_gene: TRBJ2-2
d_gene: TRBD2
abundance: NA
v_gene: TRBV5-6
CDR3aa: CASSFGLANTGELFF
CDR3nt: TGTGCCAGCAGCTTCGGACTAGCGAACACCGGGGAGCTGTTTTTT

len: 14
j_gene: TRBJ2-1
d_gene: TRBD2
abundance: NA
v_gene: TRBV25-1
CDR3aa: CASSPGGGVVEQFF
CDR3nt: TGTGCCAGCAGCCCTGGCGGGGGGGTGGTTGAGCAGTTCTTC

len: 13
j_gene: TRBJ1-4
d_gene: NA
abundance: NA
v_gene: TRBV19
CDR3aa: CASTARDNEKLFF
CDR3nt: TGTGCCAGTACTGCAAGAGATAATGAAAAACTGTTTTTT

len: 12
j_gene: TRBJ2-1
d_gene: NA
abundance: NA
v_gene: TRBV25-1
CDR3aa: CASSDPRVEQFF
CDR3nt: TGTGCCAGCAGTGACCCCCGGGTAGAGCAGTTCTTC

len: 15
j_gene: TRBJ1-1
d_gene: TRBD1
abundance: NA
v_gene: TRBV28
CDR3aa: CASSTTGKPEREAFF
CDR3nt: TGTGCCAGCAGTACGACAGGGAAACCAGAAAGAGAAGCTTTCTTT

len: 13
j_gene: TRBJ1-3
d_gene: NA
abundance: NA
v_gene: TRBV9
CDR3aa: CASTRTPGNTIYF
CDR3nt: TGTGCCAGCACCCGGACTCCTGGAAACACCATATATTTT

len: 13
j_gene: TRBJ1-2
d_gene: NA
abundance: NA
v_gene: TRBV19
CDR3aa: CASETGANYGYTF
CDR3nt: TGTGCCAGTGAGACAGGCGCCAACTATGGCTACACCTTC

len: 14
j_gene: TRBJ1-5
d_gene: NA
abundance: NA
v_gene: TRBV18
CDR3aa: CASSPSGDNQPQHF
CDR3nt: TGTGCCAGCTCACCAAGCGGGGACAATCAGCCCCAGCATTTT

len: 15
j_gene: TRBJ2-2
d_gene: NA
abundance: NA
v_gene: TRBV11-1
CDR3aa: CASSFQTRGTGELFF
CDR3nt: TGTGCCAGCAGCTTCCAGACTCGGGGCACCGGGGAGCTGTTTTTT

len: 14
j_gene: TRBJ1-2
d_gene: NA
abundance: NA
v_gene: TRBV19
CDR3aa: CASSRAGANYGYTF
CDR3nt: TGTGCCAGTAGTAGGGCAGGGGCGAACTATGGCTACACCTTC

len: 12
j_gene: TRBJ2-7
d_gene: NA
abundance: NA
v_gene: TRBV30
CDR3aa: CAWSVQSYEQYF
CDR3nt: TGTGCCTGGAGTGTACAGTCCTACGAGCAGTACTTC

len: 13
j_gene: TRBJ1-1
d_gene: NA
abundance: NA
v_gene: TRBV4-3
CDR3aa: CASSQVLNTEAFF
CDR3nt: TGCGCCAGCAGCCAAGTCCTAAACACTGAAGCTTTCTTT

len: 11
j_gene: TRBJ2-2
d_gene: NA
abundance: NA
v_gene: TRBV7-2
CDR3aa: CASSRRGELFF
CDR3nt: TGTGCCAGCTCCCGGCGGGGGGAGCTGTTTTTT

len: 15
j_gene: TRBJ2-7
d_gene: TRBD2
abundance: few
v_gene: TRBV7-6
CDR3aa: CASSSGTSGAYEQYF
CDR3nt: TGTGCCAGCAGCTCGGGGACTAGCGGGGCATACGAGCAGTACTTC

len: 16
j_gene: TRBJ2-1
d_gene: TRBD1
abundance: once
v_gene: TRBV7-8
CDR3aa: CASSLYSQGAYNEQFF
CDR3nt: TGTGCCAGCAGCTTATACTCACAGGGGGCTTACAATGAGCAGTTCTTC

len: 17
j_gene: TRBJ1-3
d_gene: NA
abundance: NA
v_gene: TRBV7-2
CDR3aa: CASSLARSPRLRNTIYF
CDR3nt: TGTGCCAGCAGCTTAGCGCGGAGTCCCAGACTTCGAAACACCATATATTTT